Each of the 28 T cell receptor beta chains below was sequenced from the same sample in a study of human T cells and chemical hapten exposure. From the RACE reads, TCRdb called clonotypes with MiXCR, one entry per CDR3 protein. The sample gives about 120,000 distinct CDR3 sequences, about 11% of which show up once; roughly 2.3% is in the top ten. Documented time point: patch test 3, about 24 weeks after DPC sensitization. The treatment denotes: therapeutic diphenylcyclopropenone sensitization with weekly scalp DPC. The starting material was whole blood, obtained in connection with sensitization to the hapten diphenylcyclopropenone (DPC). These receptors originate from a woman between 45 and 65 years old with alopecia areata. Some clones in this sample may be carry-over from other donors' samples.

This clonotype has more than one count but fewer than ten. The rearrangement uses TRBV27 and TRBJ2-7; D gene ambiguous. Germline V CDR1 and CDR2: MNHEY, SMNVEV (reference sequence). Trimming pared 4 bases from V and 7 bases from J, leaving 11 bases between. The CDR3 is made up of 12 amino acids. CDR3 residues: CASSSGPWEQYF. CDR3 sequence (DNA): TGTGCCAGCAGTTCCGGCCCTTGGGAGCAGTACTTC.

V is TRBV29-1 and J is TRBJ2-1; weak D call: TRBD2 (6 bases). Trimming shortened V by 4 bases and J by 7 bases, and 14 bases separated the two germline ends. From germline, CDR1 is SQVTM and CDR2 ANQGSEA. The CDR3 sequence is 13 residues long. The CDR3 protein is CSVGAGGWNEQFF. The CDR3 nucleotides read TGCAGCGTTGGGGCCGGGGGTTGGAATGAGCAGTTCTTC.

This clonotype has only a few counts. The rearrangement uses TRBV5-1 and TRBJ2-7; 8 nucleotides match TRBD1. The germline CDR1 and CDR2 sequences are SGHRS and YFSETQ. V dropped 4 bases and J dropped 2; count of bases not matched to a gene: 8. The CDR3 has 15 amino acids. The CDR3 region is CASSPRQGTTYEQYF. The CDR3 coding sequence is TGCGCCAGCAGCCCCCGACAGGGGACGACCTACGAGCAGTACTTC.

The gene calls are TRBV7-2 and TRBJ2-3; TRBD2 matches 7 bases. This CDR3 contains 16 residues. In germline, CDR1 is SGHTA, CDR2 FQGNSA. The V segment lost 1 base and the J segment 4 bases; nucleotides outside the gene matches: 8. CDR3 in DNA: TGTGCCAGCAGCTTAGGATTCGGACTAGTGGCAGATACGCAGTATTTT. Protein product: CASSLGFGLVADTQYF.

The table lists this clonotype with many counts. V is TRBV29-1 and J is TRBJ2-7, with D perhaps matching TRBD1 (5 bases). V was pared by 6 bases and J by 1 base, with 16 bases between. This CDR3 contains 14 residues. Per the germline V gene, CDR1 is SQVTM and CDR2 is ANQGSEA. The DNA of the CDR3 is TGCAGCGTCGCGGACACGACCGGATCCTACGAGCAGTACTTC. It translates to CSVADTTGSYEQYF.

This clonotype has just a few counts. This chain uses TRBV11-2 with TRBJ2-7; tentative D call: TRBD2 (6 bases). The ends were cut back, 5 bases at V and 3 bases at J, with 20 bases in the middle. Germline CDR1 reads SGHAT; CDR2 reads FQNNGV. This CDR3 comprises 16 residues. CDR3 in DNA: TGTGCCAGCAGCCCCGGCTACGGGAGAGGGAACTACGAGCAGTACTTC. This translates into CASSPGYGRGNYEQYF.

The V and J genes are TRBV12-3 or TRBV12-4 and TRBJ1-3; TRBD1 agrees at 10 bases. Trimming removed 6 bases from V and 2 bases from J; junction bases left unmatched: 10. The CDR3 is 17 residues long. CDR3 amino acids: CASSNIRDRGTGNTIYF. The CDR3 DNA reads TGTGCCAGCAGCAATATCCGGGACAGGGGAACTGGAAACACCATATATTTT.

In this sample, this clonotype turned up a few times. The gene calls are TRBV18 and TRBJ1-5, with TRBD1 as a possible D gene (5 bases). The ends were cut back, 0 bases at V and 1 base at J, with 10 bases in the middle. Germline V gives CDR1 KGHSH, CDR2 LQKENI. CDR3 length: 16 residues. The CDR3 sequence: CASSPPGGISNQPQHF. The CDR3 coding sequence is TGTGCCAGCTCACCACCGGGGGGAATCAGCAATCAGCCCCAGCATTTT.

This clonotype was picked up a small number of times. CDR3 in DNA: TGTGCCAGCAGCTTAAAACAGCTCCCCTACGAGCAGTACTTC. Encoded protein: CASSLKQLPYEQYF. The gene calls are TRBV7-9 and TRBJ2-7; D uncertain. Germline-derived CDR1 and CDR2 are SEHNR and FQNEAQ (reference sequence). The CDR3 extends over 14 amino acids. V was shortened by 2 bases and J by 2 bases, with 10 bases between the two germline ends.

The V gene is TRBV19, the J gene TRBJ2-7; 7 nucleotides line up with TRBD2. The J segment lost 1 base and the V segment lost 5 bases, leaving 5 bases of the junction unmatched. This CDR3 is 14 amino acids long. Looked up from germline, CDR1 is LNHDA and CDR2 is SQIVND (reference sequence). CDR3 protein: CASSFGAGSYEQYF. In DNA, the CDR3 is TGTGCCAGTAGTTTTGGAGCGGGGTCCTACGAGCAGTACTTC.

This clonotype occurred a few times. The genes are TRBV6-5 and TRBJ1-2, with a tentative D call TRBD1 (6 bases). This CDR3 has 14 amino acids. The ends were cut back, 0 bases at V and 6 bases at J, with 11 bases in the middle. CDR1 is MNHEY and CDR2 is SVGAGI in the germline V gene. In nucleotides, the CDR3 is TGTGCCAGCAGTTACTCGCCAGGGGCAGATGGCTACACCTTC. It yields the protein CASSYSPGADGYTF.

There are many counts of this clonotype. This chain joins TRBV28 and TRBJ2-7, with 7 bases identical to TRBD1. The CDR3 totals 14 residues. Per the germline V gene, CDR1 is MDHEN and CDR2 is SYDVKM. The trim removed 3 bases at V and 1 base at J, leaving 3 bases unmatched. The CDR3 bases are TGTGCCAGCAGTTTTGGGACAGCTTCCTACGAGCAGTACTTC. Translated, it gives CASSFGTASYEQYF.

This clonotype came up many times. This chain connects TRBV7-8 to TRBJ2-1, with 7 bases lining up with TRBD2. Germline trimming cut 1 base from V and 10 bases from J; bases unmatched to any gene: 13. Germline V gives CDR1 SGHVS, CDR2 FQNEAQ. The CDR3 totals 16 residues. The CDR3 loop is CASSLETSWGIREQFF. The DNA for the CDR3 is TGTGCCAGCAGCTTAGAGACTAGCTGGGGGATCAGGGAGCAGTTCTTC.

This clonotype has ten or more counts. The gene calls are TRBV9 and TRBJ2-2, with 8 bases fitting TRBD2. CDR3 length: 13 amino acids. Losses at the gene ends were 4 bases for V and 6 bases for J; bases not matched to a gene: 2. Germline loops: CDR1 SGDLS, CDR2 YYNGEE. CDR3 bases: TGTGCCAGCAGCCCGGGACTAGCCGGGGAGCTGTTTTTT. The encoded protein is CASSPGLAGELFF. Looking up the rest from reference TRBV9 and TRBJ2-2 gives the full variable domain: DSGVTQTPKHLITATGQRVTLRCSPRSGDLSVYWYQQSLDQGLQFLIQYYNGEERAKGNILERFSAQQFPDLHSELNLSSLELGDSALYFCASSPGLAGELFFGEGSRLTVL.

V usage is TRBV28 and J usage is TRBJ1-4; TRBD1 agrees at 11 bases. Trimming cost V 2 bases and J 3 bases; bases outside gene matches: 5. This CDR3 contains 17 residues. CDR1 is MDHEN and CDR2 is SYDVKM in the germline V gene. The CDR3 bases are TGTGCCAGCAGTTTACCTGGGACAGGGGGAGCTAATGAAAAACTGTTTTTT. It specifies CASSLPGTGGANEKLFF. The whole variable domain, remainder taken from reference TRBV28 and TRBJ1-4, is DVKVTQSSRYLVKRTGEKVFLECVQDMDHENMFWYRQDPGLGLRLIYFSYDVKMKEKGDIPEGYSVSREKKERFSLILESASTNQTSMYLCASSLPGTGGANEKLFFGSGTQLSVL.

This clonotype appeared a few times. The chain combines TRBV12-3 or TRBV12-4 with TRBJ2-7; the D is unclear. This CDR3 comprises 14 residues. V shed 7 bases and J shed 0 bases, with 13 bases lying between them. CDR3 region: CASTRSAYSYEQYF. The CDR3 nucleotides are TGTGCCAGCACCAGAAGCGCGTACTCCTACGAGCAGTACTTC.

The chain recombines TRBV27 with TRBJ1-1; no definite D call. V was pared by 8 bases and J by 4 bases, with 17 bases between. Germline V gives CDR1 MNHEY, CDR2 SMNVEV (reference sequence). The CDR3 totals 14 residues. CDR3 loop: CASGSPAVGTEAFF. Here the CDR3 DNA reads TGTGCCAGCGGCTCGCCGGCCGTTGGCACTGAAGCTTTCTTT.

This clonotype has ten or more counts. The chain employs TRBV6-2 or TRBV6-3 and TRBJ2-1, with unresolved D. The CDR3 totals 10 residues. The germline gives CDR1 MNHEY, CDR2 SVGEGT. The V and J ends lost 11 bases and 5 bases respectively, with 7 bases between them. The CDR3 sequence is CACGNNEQFF. CDR3 coding DNA: TGTGCCTGCGGTAACAATGAGCAGTTCTTC.

This clonotype was recorded many times. The chain combines TRBV2 with TRBJ2-3; the D gene could be TRBD1 or TRBD2 (5 bases each). Trimming removed 9 bases at V and 6 bases at J, with 19 bases between. Germline CDR1 SNHLY, CDR2 FYNNEI. CDR3 length: 14 amino acids. In DNA, the CDR3 is TGTGCCAGGAGGCCGGGCGTTGGGACCGATACGCAGTATTTT. Amino acid sequence: CARRPGVGTDTQYF.

V usage is TRBV20-1 and J usage is TRBJ2-6; no definite D call. The V gene's germline CDR1 is DFQATT and CDR2 SNEGSKA (reference sequence). The CDR3 is made up of 15 amino acids. Trimming stripped 0 bases from V and 0 bases from J, with 6 bases between. CDR3 amino acids: CSARDRGSGANVLTF. In DNA form, the CDR3 reads TGCAGTGCTAGAGATCGAGGCTCTGGGGCCAACGTCCTGACTTTC.

This clonotype was counted between two and nine times. The gene calls are TRBV12-3 or TRBV12-4 and TRBJ2-5; either TRBD1 or TRBD2 may supply D (5 bases each). This CDR3 region has 13 residues. The V gene lost 5 bases and the J gene lost 5 bases, with 12 bases spanning the gap. CDR3 coding DNA: TGTGCCAGCAGTAATCCAGGGAGCGAGACCCAGTACTTC. It encodes CASSNPGSETQYF.

V and J are TRBV28 and TRBJ2-7; 10 nucleotides align to TRBD2. This CDR3 contains 14 residues. Germline V CDR1 and CDR2: MDHEN, SYDVKM. The V gene end was trimmed by 5 bases and the J gene end by 5 bases; junction bases not matched to a gene: 6. CDR3 region: CASSKREGPHEQYF. DNA of the CDR3: TGTGCCAGCAGTAAGCGGGAGGGCCCCCACGAGCAGTACTTC.

This clonotype has at least ten counts. The chain employs TRBV28 and TRBJ2-3; D uncertain. Trimming pared 4 bases from V and 2 bases from J, leaving 7 bases between. Per the germline V gene, CDR1 is MDHEN and CDR2 is SYDVKM. The CDR3 is 13 amino acids. The CDR3 nucleotides read TGTGCCAGCAGTTACCCAGACACAGATACGCAGTATTTT. As protein: CASSYPDTDTQYF.

The chain employs TRBV7-8 and TRBJ2-7; weak D call: TRBD2 (5 bases). The CDR3 has 12 residues. Looked up from germline, CDR1 is SGHVS and CDR2 is FQNEAQ. V was shortened by 5 bases and J by 6 bases, with 11 bases between the two germline ends. The CDR3 bases are TGTGCCAGCAGCCCGAGCGGATTCGAGCAGTACTTC. Protein product: CASSPSGFEQYF.

This chain joins TRBV12-3 or TRBV12-4 and TRBJ1-2; TRBD1 matches 11 bases. The CDR3 has 14 residues. V shed 8 bases, J shed 7 bases, and the junction held 9 bases outside the gene matches. CDR3 in amino acids: CASRQGQGAGGYTF. Here the CDR3 DNA reads TGTGCCAGCCGACAAGGACAGGGGGCCGGTGGCTACACCTTC.

The sample holds many counts of this clonotype. This chain uses TRBV6-4 with TRBJ2-2; no reliable D call. The germline V gene has CDR1 MRHNA and CDR2 SNTAGT. Trimming left V 4 bases short and J 4 bases short, with 10 bases between. This CDR3 has 14 residues. The CDR3 here is CASSVLVGTGELFF. CDR3 sequence (DNA): TGTGCCAGCAGTGTGCTAGTCGGCACCGGGGAGCTGTTTTTT.

J is TRBJ2-7 and V is TRBV4-2, with D tentatively TRBD2 (6 bases). CDR1 and CDR2 from the germline V gene are LGHNA and YNFKEQ. This CDR3 comprises 14 residues. Trimming cost V 0 bases and J 3 bases, with 9 bases left between them. The CDR3: CASSQEVGLYEQYF. CDR3 bases: TGTGCCAGCAGCCAAGAAGTGGGACTCTACGAGCAGTACTTC.

This clonotype was observed a handful of times. V gene TRBV5-1 combines with J gene TRBJ1-1, with D perhaps TRBD1 (6 bases). Between the trimmed V and J ends, which lost 3 bases and 0 bases, there was a span of 15 bases. Germline loops: CDR1 SGHRS, CDR2 YFSETQ. The CDR3 has 16 residues. The CDR3, as DNA: TGCGCCAGCAGCTCGGCGGACAGATCCATGAACACTGAAGCTTTCTTT. This translates into CASSSADRSMNTEAFF.